This T cell receptor beta chain derives from a study of T-cell reconstitution after alpha-beta-depleted transplantation in children (dated by TCRdb to 2016 to 2018). Broadly, across the study: Using TCR repertoire profiling, the study quantitatively followed how T-cell immune reconstitution unfolded in children after TCRalphabeta/CD19-depleted allogeneic hematopoietic cell transplantation.

Germline trimming amounts to 3 bases on V and 4 bases on J, with 8 as the count of junction bases outside the gene matches. CDR1 SGHRS and CDR2 YFSETQ were looked up in the germline V gene. Spanning cysteine to phenylalanine, the CDR3 consists of 16 amino acids. The DNA shown is the 48-base CDR3, in frame from base 1. This clonotype was detected only a few times. Its antigen specificity is not known. Per-nucleotide qualities are absent, and no much larger clonotype sits a single base away. Receptor libraries were prepared by PCR. Instrument used: Illumina HiSeq 2500. TCR libraries were prepared with molecular barcoding, using unique molecular identifiers to normalize TCRbeta repertoire quantification. TCRdb passed the public sequencing reads through fastp at Q25 and MiXCR, retaining productive beta sequences. Merged by CDR3 protein, the rows form single entries marked with the most common genes and DNA. Within this sample are about 540,000 distinct CDR3 sequences, with 18% of them counted one time only. The top ten hold around 3.3% of the sample.

This sequence uses TRBV5-1 and TRBJ2-2; a stretch of 8 junction bases matches TRBD1. The sequence was obtained from a human donor who donated a stem cell graft to a child with acute lymphoblastic leukemia. The sample here was PBMCs from the stem cell graft donor, taken from the stem cell graft. The CDR3 region reads CASSSQGAVGTGELFF. The bases are TGCGCCAGCAGCTCCCAGGGGGCCGTGGGCACCGGGGAGCTGTTTTTT.